This is a list of T cell receptor beta chains from one sample in a study of T cell clones after liver transplantation. The protocol was immunoSEQ multiplex PCR, while the TCRdb copy is restricted to in-frame clones and leaves out a portion. The sample has 70,000 to 85,000 clones, 80% seen once. The source material was CD4+ T cells from blood, sampled before liver transplant. These receptors were collected from a human donor who received a liver transplant. Each CDR3 is given with its conserved first and last residue. D genes are given only for firm matches. Expanded clones are given a class, and other clones once, few, many or no size at all.

cdr3_nt,cdr3_aa,j_call,clone_size,d_call,v_call
TGTGCCAGCAGTTCGTGGACGGGGGAGCAGTACTTC,CASSSWTGEQYF,TRBJ2-7,.,.,TRBV27
TGTGCCAGCAGCTTTGACAGAACCGGAGTGGCGCAGTATTTT,CASSFDRTGVAQYF,TRBJ2-3,.,.,TRBV7-2
TGCGCCAGCAGTGTCGGGAACTTATATGGCTACACCTTC,CASSVGNLYGYTF,TRBJ1-2,once,.,TRBV10-2
TGTGCCAGCAGTGAAGTTAGGAGGGTCGAAGCTTTCTTT,CASSEVRRVEAFF,TRBJ1-1,.,.,TRBV6-1
TGTGCCTCAGAACGGGAGGGCCACTACGAGCAGTACTTC,CASEREGHYEQYF,TRBJ2-7,.,TRBD2,TRBV10-3
TGTGCCAGCAGCTTAGCGGGAGGAAAAGAGACCCAGTACTTC,CASSLAGGKETQYF,TRBJ2-5,.,TRBD2,TRBV7-3
TGTGCCAGTACTTTGACGACCCGTTTTGAAGCTTTCTTT,CASTLTTRFEAFF,TRBJ1-1,.,.,TRBV6-6
TGTGCCAGCAGCTTAGTGTCCGCAGATACGCAGTATTTT,CASSLVSADTQYF,TRBJ2-3,few,.,TRBV11-2
TGTGCCAGCAGCCTGAGGGGGCTAGCGGCTAACAATGAGCAGTTCTTC,CASSLRGLAANNEQFF,TRBJ2-1,.,.,TRBV5-4
TGTGCCAGTAAGGGCGGCGGCTCCTACAATGAGCAGTTCTTC,CASKGGGSYNEQFF,TRBJ2-1,.,.,TRBV19
TGTGCCAGCAGCTTTGACAGGGCGGGTAGCACAGATACGCAGTATTTT,CASSFDRAGSTDTQYF,TRBJ2-3,.,TRBD1,TRBV5-4
TGCAGCGTTGAAGGAGGGCCCCAGGCCTCCGAGCAGTACTTC,CSVEGGPQASEQYF,TRBJ2-7,.,.,TRBV29-1
TGTGCCAGCAGCTCAAGCCCTACCGGGGGGGAGACCCAGTACTTC,CASSSSPTGGETQYF,TRBJ2-5,once,TRBD2,TRBV7-2
TGCAGCGCTCCAGGGACAGGGGGGTATGGCTACACCTTC,CSAPGTGGYGYTF,TRBJ1-2,.,TRBD1,TRBV29-1
TGTGCCAGCACCGCTAGCGGGAGGAGCCTGGAGACCCAGTACTTC,CASTASGRSLETQYF,TRBJ2-5,.,TRBD2,TRBV2
TGTGCCAGCAGCTTAAGTCGGGACTCATACAATGCGCAGTTCTTC,CASSLSRDSYNAQFF,TRBJ2-1,.,.,TRBV7-8
TGTGCCGTAGGGCTCGGCGGCGCAAAAGAGACCCAGTACTTC,CAVGLGGAKETQYF,TRBJ2-5,once,.,TRBV30
TGCGCCAGCAGCTTCAGAGTATCGACAGATCGTGGCTACACCTTC,CASSFRVSTDRGYTF,TRBJ1-2,.,.,TRBV5-1
TGTGCCAGCAGCTTTGACAGGGGGCGAGAGACCCAGTACTTC,CASSFDRGRETQYF,TRBJ2-5,medium-sized,TRBD1,TRBV11-1
TGCGCCAGCAGCTTCGAGGGGGCGAAAGAAAAACTGTTTTTT,CASSFEGAKEKLFF,TRBJ1-4,.,TRBD1,TRBV5-1
TGTGCCAGCAGCCTGGGACGGCTGAATGAAAAACTGTTTTTT,CASSLGRLNEKLFF,TRBJ1-4,.,.,TRBV7-8
TGCGCCAGCAGCCGGGAAGGGGGGACTAGCGGGAGGCTGAGCTCCTACAATGAGCAGTTCTTC,CASSREGGTSGRLSSYNEQFF,TRBJ2-1,.,TRBD2,TRBV4-3
TGCGCCAGCAGCTTGGAGACCGGGATCGATTTCTATGGCTACACCTTC,CASSLETGIDFYGYTF,TRBJ1-2,once,.,TRBV5-1
TGTGCCAGCAGCTCCCGACAGGGGGCCTACGAGCAGTACTTC,CASSSRQGAYEQYF,TRBJ2-7,.,TRBD1,TRBV7-6
TGTGCCAGCAGCCGACCACCTAAGCGGGAGGGCCAAGAGACCCAGTACTTC,CASSRPPKREGQETQYF,TRBJ2-5,.,TRBD2,TRBV7-9
TGCAGCGTTGCCCCGGGGGGGTCCTACAATGAGCAGTTCTTC,CSVAPGGSYNEQFF,TRBJ2-1,.,TRBD2,TRBV29-1
TGTGCCAGTAGTATTGGGGGACCCCGGAACACTGAAGCTTTCTTT,CASSIGGPRNTEAFF,TRBJ1-1,.,.,TRBV19
TGTGCCAGCAGAAAAGAACAGGGTTTAAACACCGGGGAGCTGTTTTTT,CASRKEQGLNTGELFF,TRBJ2-2,.,.,TRBV6-4
TGTGCCAGCAGTCGTAGCGGGAGGCAGTCCTACGAGCAGTACTTC,CASSRSGRQSYEQYF,TRBJ2-7,.,TRBD2,TRBV6-1
TGCGCCAGCAGCTGGGGTGGCGGAGGCGGGGAGCTGTTTTTT,CASSWGGGGGELFF,TRBJ2-2,.,.,TRBV5-1
TGTGCCAGCTCACGGGCTGGGATCCTTTACGAGCAGTACTTC,CASSRAGILYEQYF,TRBJ2-7,.,.,TRBV18
TGTGCCAGCAGCTTAAATCGGGGCGGGAGTCTCAATGAGCAGTTCTTC,CASSLNRGGSLNEQFF,TRBJ2-1,once,TRBD2,TRBV7-3
TGTGCCAGCAGTGACAGGGTAGCCTATGGCTACACCTTC,CASSDRVAYGYTF,TRBJ1-2,few,.,TRBV2
TGTGCCACCAGCAGAGAGGCAGGGTCAGATCGCTACACCTTC,CATSREAGSDRYTF,TRBJ1-2,few,.,TRBV15
TGTGCCAGCAGCTTAGTCATTAATATTCAGTTCTTC,CASSLVINIQFF,TRBJ2-1,.,.,TRBV7-2
TGTGCCAGCAGTGATTCGGGGAGGGCGGGCGGTCAGCCCCAGCATTTT,CASSDSGRAGGQPQHF,TRBJ1-5,few,.,TRBV2
TGTGCCAGCAGCCCTGGGACTGGGAGAGCTGAAGCTTTCTTT,CASSPGTGRAEAFF,TRBJ1-1,.,.,TRBV6-4
TGTGCCACCAGCAGAGGGTCGGCTAGCGGGAGCGGAAATACGCAGTATTTT,CATSRGSASGSGNTQYF,TRBJ2-3,.,TRBD2,TRBV15
TGTGCCAGCAGTTACCGAAGGATGAACACTGAAGCTTTCTTT,CASSYRRMNTEAFF,TRBJ1-1,.,.,TRBV28
TGTGCCAGTAGTATTAGGAACCGACAGGGGTTTTATAGCAATCAGCCCCAGCATTTT,CASSIRNRQGFYSNQPQHF,TRBJ1-5,few,TRBD1,TRBV19
TGCGCCAGCAGCCCCCCGGGGGAGACCCAGTACTTC,CASSPPGETQYF,TRBJ2-5,.,.,TRBV5-1
TGCAGCGTCGGCCCGGGAAGCCCCATATATTTT,CSVGPGSPIYF,TRBJ1-3,.,.,TRBV29-1
TGTGCCAGCAGCTTAGGACGGAACACCGGGGAGCTGTTTTTT,CASSLGRNTGELFF,TRBJ2-2,.,.,TRBV11-3
TGTGCCAGCAGCTCCTCAGGGACTAGAAACCAAGAGACCCAGTACTTC,CASSSSGTRNQETQYF,TRBJ2-5,.,TRBD2,TRBV7-9
TGTGCCAGCAGCGTCACCGGGACAGTTAATGAAAAACTGTTTTTT,CASSVTGTVNEKLFF,TRBJ1-4,.,TRBD1,TRBV9
TGTGCCAGCAGCTTACGACAGGGGCCATATGGCTACACCTTC,CASSLRQGPYGYTF,TRBJ1-2,.,TRBD1,TRBV7-9
TGTGCCAGCACCACCCTTGGGGGGGCTAACTATGGCTACACCTTC,CASTTLGGANYGYTF,TRBJ1-2,.,.,TRBV27